This note documents a single T cell receptor (beta chain) sequence. Germline loops: CDR1 LNHDA, CDR2 SQIVND (reference sequence). The germline V and J ends were trimmed by 4 bases and 4 bases, with 20 bases remaining between them. There are 17 residues in the CDR3. This sample was taken from a study of blood T cell repertoires in COVID-19. On the study more broadly: COVID-19 samples from acute and convalescent phases originated in the United States, Italy and Spain.

In the authors' workflow: Reference gene primer amplification yielded estimated nucleated cell counts. TCRdb's table, derived via immunoSEQ multiplex PCR, lists solely in-frame clones and lacks some. The V and J calls and clone size come from that table; D and trimming were worked out from the DNA. The data contain 250,000 to 350,000 clones, 86% of them seen just once; the ten biggest clones take up 3%. The sample consisted of peripheral blood. The V call is TRBV19, the J call TRBJ1-5; D might be TRBD1 (6 bases). This receptor was obtained from a woman between 25 and 40 years old with active or convalescent COVID-19. The CDR3 region is CASSRGERDNMNQPQHF. CDR3 in DNA: TGTGCCAGTAGTAGGGGGGAGCGGGACAACATGAATCAGCCCCAGCATTTT.